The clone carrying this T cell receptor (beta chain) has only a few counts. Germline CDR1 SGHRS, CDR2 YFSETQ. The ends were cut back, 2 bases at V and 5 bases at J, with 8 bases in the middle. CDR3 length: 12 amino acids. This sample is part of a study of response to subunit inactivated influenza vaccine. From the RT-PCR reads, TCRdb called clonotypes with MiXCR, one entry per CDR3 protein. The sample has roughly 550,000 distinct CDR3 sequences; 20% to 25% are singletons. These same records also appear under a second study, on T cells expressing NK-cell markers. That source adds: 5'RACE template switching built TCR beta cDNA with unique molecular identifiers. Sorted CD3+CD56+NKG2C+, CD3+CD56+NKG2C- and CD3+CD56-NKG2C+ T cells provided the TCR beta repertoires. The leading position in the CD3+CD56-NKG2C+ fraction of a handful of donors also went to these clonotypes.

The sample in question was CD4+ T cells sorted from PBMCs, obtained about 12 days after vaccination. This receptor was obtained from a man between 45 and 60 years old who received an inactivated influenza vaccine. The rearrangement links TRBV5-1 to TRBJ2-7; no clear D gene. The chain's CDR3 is CASSLVRNEQYF. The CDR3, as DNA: TGCGCCAGCAGCTTAGTCAGAAACGAGCAGTACTTC. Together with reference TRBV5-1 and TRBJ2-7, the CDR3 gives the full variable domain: KAGVTQTPRYLIKTRGQQVTLSCSPISGHRSVSWYQQTPGQGLQFLFEYFSETQRNKGNFPGRFSGRQFSNSRSEMNVSTLELGDSALYLCASSLVRNEQYFGPGTRLTVT.